This entry lists 21 T cell receptor beta chains sequenced from one sample in a study of human T cells and chemical hapten exposure. TCRdb used MiXCR to reprocess the RACE reads, holding one entry per CDR3 protein. The table shows about 380,000 distinct CDR3 sequences, with about 5.1% occurring only once. The time point was: pre-sensitization, week 0. Treatment reported: therapeutic diphenylcyclopropenone sensitization with weekly scalp DPC. The input for sequencing was whole blood, taken in connection with sensitization to the hapten diphenylcyclopropenone (DPC). Receptors originate from a woman aged 45-65 years with alopecia areata. Some clones in this sample may be carry-over from other donors' samples.

The V and J genes are TRBV18 and TRBJ1-3; D not certain. The germline V gene encodes CDR1 KGHSH and CDR2 LQKENI. The CDR3 is made up of 10 amino acids. Trimming removed 6 bases from V and 10 bases from J, with 7 bases in between. CDR3 loop: CASSAGTIYF. In DNA form, the CDR3 reads TGTGCCAGCTCCGCCGGGACCATATATTTT.

The table lists this clonotype with many counts. This chain links TRBV27 with TRBJ2-3; the D is unclear. V lost 0 bases and J 5 bases, leaving 9 bases between the germline ends. CDR3 size: 14 residues. The germline gives CDR1 MNHEY, CDR2 SMNVEV (reference sequence). CDR3 protein: CASSLSPIGDTQYF. The CDR3 bases are TGTGCCAGCAGTTTATCCCCAATCGGAGATACGCAGTATTTT.

The V gene is TRBV29-1, the J gene TRBJ1-1; the match to TRBD1 covers 9 bases. Looked up from germline, CDR1 is SQVTM and CDR2 is ANQGSEA. The CDR3 has 12 residues. Trimming cost V 4 bases and J 3 bases; bases outside gene matches: 0. CDR3 protein: CSVGTGDTEAFF. CDR3 coding DNA: TGCAGCGTTGGGACAGGGGACACTGAAGCTTTCTTT.

This chain joins TRBV12-3 or TRBV12-4 and TRBJ1-1; a possible D gene is TRBD1 (6 bases). CDR3 length: 14 amino acids. The V and J ends lost 8 bases and 4 bases respectively, with 17 bases between them. The CDR3 spells CASSKGGLGTEAFF. As DNA, the CDR3 is TGTGCCAGCTCGAAAGGGGGGCTGGGCACTGAAGCTTTCTTT.

This clonotype was detected only a few times. The chain couples TRBV2 to TRBJ2-1; TRBD2 aligns across 14 bases. The V segment lost 6 bases and the J segment 7 bases; nucleotides outside the gene matches: 2. In germline, CDR1 is SNHLY, CDR2 FYNNEI. The CDR3 loop spans 14 amino acids. The CDR3 is CASSGTSGRNEQFF. CDR3 nucleotides: TGTGCCAGCAGCGGGACTAGCGGGAGAAATGAGCAGTTCTTC.

This clonotype came up a few times. This rearrangement joins TRBV2 to TRBJ1-6; a weak D match, TRBD1 (5 bases). CDR3 size: 15 residues. V dropped 7 bases and J dropped 7 bases, with 17 bases sitting between them. Germline V gene lookup returns CDR1 SNHLY and CDR2 FYNNEI. The CDR3 nucleotides read TGTGCCAGCACGGACACCCGGGCGGGGAATTCACCCCTCCACTTT. Translated: CASTDTRAGNSPLHF.

This clonotype was recorded at least ten times. The chain couples TRBV20-1 to TRBJ2-7; D gene unclear. The CDR3 is 12 residues long. CDR1 is DFQATT and CDR2 is SNEGSKA in the germline V gene (reference sequence). V lost 5 bases and J lost 5, with 13 bases in between. DNA for the CDR3: TGCAGTGCTCAGTTCCCCGCCCACGAGCAGTACTTC. This translates into CSAQFPAHEQYF.

The table lists this clonotype with many counts. The CDR3: CASINPGGRNGNSEQFF. DNA for the CDR3: TGTGCCAGCATTAACCCTGGGGGCCGAAATGGTAACAGTGAGCAGTTCTTC. The genes are TRBV12-3 or TRBV12-4 and TRBJ2-1; a weak D match, TRBD1 (6 bases). V lost 7 bases and J lost 9, with 28 bases in between. The CDR3 totals 17 residues.

This rearrangement joins TRBV12-3 or TRBV12-4 to TRBJ2-3, with D possibly being TRBD2 (6 bases). V was trimmed by 5 bases and J by 4 bases, leaving 19 bases between them. The CDR3 loop spans 16 amino acids. CDR3 nucleotide sequence: TGTGCCAGCAGTACCCGTGGTCTAGCGAGCTCAGATACGCAGTATTTT. Translation gives CASSTRGLASSDTQYF.

The chain joins TRBV7-2 to TRBJ2-2; the D gene could be TRBD1 or TRBD2 (6 bases each). There are 19 residues in the CDR3. CDR1 is SGHTA and CDR2 is FQGNSA in the germline V gene. V was pared by 1 base and J by 0 bases, with 18 bases between. CDR3 nucleotide sequence: TGTGCCAGCAGCTTAGTCGGGGGCGGGGTTATGACGAACACCGGGGAGCTGTTTTTT. It yields the protein CASSLVGGGVMTNTGELFF.

This clonotype was seen ten or more times. The chain recombines TRBV29-1 with TRBJ1-1; D might be TRBD1 (6 bases). The CDR3 sequence is 14 residues long. Germline CDR1 reads SQVTM; CDR2 reads ANQGSEA. Trimming stripped 3 bases from V and 4 bases from J, with 15 bases between. CDR3 amino acids: CSVDYRVGGTEAFF. The CDR3 DNA reads TGCAGCGTTGATTACAGGGTCGGGGGCACTGAAGCTTTCTTT.

This clonotype was picked up many times. The CDR3 coding sequence is TGCAGCGTTGAAGAGGCTAGCGGGAGGGCCTTTGGTACGCAGTATTTT. Translated, it gives CSVEEASGRAFGTQYF. J is TRBJ2-3 and V is TRBV29-1; 12 nucleotides match TRBD2. The CDR3 length is 16 residues. Trimming at V came to 0 bases and at J to 8 bases, leaving 9 bases not matched to a gene. Germline loops: CDR1 SQVTM, CDR2 ANQGSEA.

The chain couples TRBV6-5 to TRBJ2-2; TRBD1 matches 9 bases. The germline V gene encodes CDR1 MNHEY and CDR2 SVGAGI. This CDR3 has 14 amino acids. Trimming at V came to 7 bases and at J to 4 bases, leaving 4 bases not matched to a gene. The CDR3 region has the DNA TGTGCCAGCACTGAACAGGGGGCCACCGGGGAGCTGTTTTTT. The encoded protein is CASTEQGATGELFF.

The chain combines TRBV18 with TRBJ2-7; a weak D match, TRBD2 (5 bases). Trimming shortened V by 6 bases and J by 7 bases, and 16 bases separated the two germline ends. Germline lookup yields CDR1 KGHSH and CDR2 LQKENI. This CDR3 is 13 amino acids long. The CDR3 is CASSSGDPGEQYF. The CDR3 DNA reads as TGTGCCAGCTCTTCTGGGGATCCGGGGGAGCAGTACTTC.

This clonotype was detected many times. The CDR3 DNA reads TGTGCCAGCAGTCAGGGGATTAGAGAGACCCAGTACTTC. It specifies CASSQGIRETQYF. The rearrangement links TRBV6-5 to TRBJ2-5; possibly TRBD1 for D (6 bases). Trimming cost V 5 bases and J 4 bases, with 11 bases left between them. Germline lookup yields CDR1 MNHEY and CDR2 SVGAGI. This CDR3 has 13 amino acids.

This clonotype was seen many times. V usage is TRBV20-1 and J usage is TRBJ2-3, with TRBD2 as a possible D gene (6 bases). Trimming shortened V by 2 bases and J by 5 bases, and 26 bases separated the two germline ends. This CDR3 has 18 amino acids. Per the germline V gene, CDR1 is DFQATT and CDR2 is SNEGSKA (reference sequence). The CDR3 is CSARPYRDSSVGRDTQYF. CDR3 DNA: TGCAGTGCTAGACCTTACCGGGACTCCTCGGTCGGTAGAGATACGCAGTATTTT.

This sequence joins TRBV5-1 and TRBJ2-5; the match to TRBD2 covers 8 bases. V trimming: 2 bases; J trimming: 1 base; junction bases outside the gene matches: 4. CDR1 is SGHRS and CDR2 is YFSETQ in the germline V gene. CDR3 length: 15 residues. The CDR3 nucleotides read TGCGCCAGCAGCTTTCTCAGCGGGGGCCAAGAGACCCAGTACTTC. Translation: CASSFLSGGQETQYF.

This clonotype was observed at least ten times. The gene calls are TRBV20-1 and TRBJ2-7; 7 bases match TRBD2. Germline CDR1 reads DFQATT; CDR2 reads SNEGSKA (reference sequence). This CDR3 region has 16 residues. V shed 0 bases and J 0 bases; nucleotides not matched to a gene: 8. The CDR3 DNA follows: TGCAGTGCTAGAGATCGTTGGCGGGACTACTCCTACGAGCAGTACTTC. Protein: CSARDRWRDYSYEQYF.

This clonotype was seen only a few times. The V call is TRBV18, the J call TRBJ1-2; no firm D call. The CDR3 loop spans 13 amino acids. The V and J ends lost 2 bases and 6 bases respectively, with 10 bases between them. Germline lookup yields CDR1 KGHSH and CDR2 LQKENI. The DNA of the CDR3 is TGTGCCAGCTCACCATTAGGCGCGGATGGCTACACCTTC. This sequence encodes CASSPLGADGYTF.

This clonotype came up many times. The rearrangement joins TRBV27 to TRBJ2-1; the D is unclear. CDR3 size: 11 residues. CDR1 is MNHEY, CDR2 SMNVEV, per germline (reference sequence). V lost 7 bases to trimming and J lost 10 bases, with 11 bases between them. The CDR3 coding sequence is TGTGCCAGCAAGCTTGTAGGAGAGCAGTTCTTC. Residues: CASKLVGEQFF.

This clonotype has more than one count but fewer than ten. V is TRBV14 and J is TRBJ1-3; 8 positions match TRBD1. The CDR3 consists of 17 residues. Trimming took 0 bases from V and 3 from J; bases not matched to a gene: 7. Germline V gene lookup returns CDR1 SGHDN and CDR2 FVKESK. The CDR3 bases are TGTGCCAGCAGCCAAGATCTGCTGACAGGGGATGGAAACACCATATATTTT. It encodes CASSQDLLTGDGNTIYF. The full variable domain, completed using reference TRBV14 and TRBJ1-3, is EAGVTQFPSHSVIEKGQTVTLRCDPISGHDNLYWYRRVMGKEIKFLLHFVKESKQDESGMPNNRFLAERTGGTYSTLKVQPAELEDSGVYFCASSQDLLTGDGNTIYFGEGSWLTVV.